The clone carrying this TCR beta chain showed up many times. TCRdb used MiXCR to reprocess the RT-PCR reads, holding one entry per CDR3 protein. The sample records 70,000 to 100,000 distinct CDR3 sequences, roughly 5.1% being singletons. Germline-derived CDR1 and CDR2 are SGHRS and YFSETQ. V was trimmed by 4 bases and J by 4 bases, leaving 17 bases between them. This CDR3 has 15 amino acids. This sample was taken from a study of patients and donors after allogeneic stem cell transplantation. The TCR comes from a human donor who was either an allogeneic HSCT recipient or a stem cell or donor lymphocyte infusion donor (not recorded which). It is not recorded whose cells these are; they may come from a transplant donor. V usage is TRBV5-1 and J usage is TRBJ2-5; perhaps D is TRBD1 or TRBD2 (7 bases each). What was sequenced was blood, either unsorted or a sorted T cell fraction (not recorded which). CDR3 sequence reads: CASSHEPGGGETQYF. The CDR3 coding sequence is TGCGCCAGCAGCCACGAGCCAGGGGGGGGAGAGACCCAGTACTTC.